These 3 T cell receptor beta chains share one sample of origin, sequenced in a study of blood T cell repertoires in COVID-19. Sequenced by immunoSEQ multiplex PCR; TCRdb stores in-frame clones only, minus some. The sample contains tens of thousands of clones, about three quarters of which appear only once. The material sequenced was peripheral blood. The receptor source for this set is a man younger than 40 with COVID-19, enrolled during active disease.

The chain employs TRBV5-1 and TRBJ1-4; D gene unclear. The germline V and J ends were trimmed by 3 bases and 4 bases, with 16 bases remaining between them. The CDR3 has 16 amino acids. CDR1 and CDR2 from the germline V gene are SGHRS and YFSETQ. CDR3 residues: CASSSGIDKFNEKLFF. For the CDR3, the DNA is TGCGCCAGCAGCTCGGGAATCGACAAATTTAATGAAAAACTGTTTTTT.

The chain links TRBV2 to TRBJ2-6; 10 bases match TRBD2. Germline V gene sequence: CDR1 SNHLY, CDR2 FYNNEI. The CDR3 extends over 18 amino acids. Trimming removed 6 bases from V and 0 bases from J; junction bases left unmatched: 8. This CDR3 is CASRGVAGGSSGANVLTF. CDR3 sequence (DNA): TGTGCCAGCAGAGGTGTAGCGGGGGGCAGCTCTGGGGCCAACGTCCTGACTTTC.

This clone has just one count. CDR3 nucleotide sequence: TGCGCCAGCAGCTCTACCGGGACAGGGCCCCGGTATAATTCACCCCTCCACTTT. Amino acids: CASSSTGTGPRYNSPLHF. The chain has TRBV5-1 and TRBJ1-6; 9 nucleotides agree with TRBD1. CDR3 length: 18 residues. From germline, CDR1 is SGHRS and CDR2 YFSETQ. Trimming took 3 bases from V and 4 from J; bases not matched to a gene: 11.